The 20 T cell receptor beta chains in this list originate from one sample, sequenced in a study of T-cell reconstitution after alpha-beta-depleted transplantation in children. Unique molecular identifiers were incorporated when the TCRbeta library was constructed. TCRdb independently ran MiXCR on the PCR reads; one entry per CDR3 protein. The table records approximately 490,000 distinct CDR3 sequences, roughly 10% of them present only once. The source was PBMCs, collected before TCRalphabeta/CD19-depleted stem cell transplant. Every receptor here comes from a child aged 2 to 10 with inherited bone marrow failure, due to receive a stem cell transplant.

This clonotype was counted only a few times. The chain carries TRBV5-6 and TRBJ2-4; no reliable D call. This CDR3 spans 15 amino acids. The ends were cut back, 3 bases at V and 0 bases at J, with 10 bases in the middle. Germline CDR1 SGHDT, CDR2 YYEEEE. The CDR3 protein is CASSWSLLAKNIQYF. The CDR3 DNA reads as TGTGCCAGCAGCTGGAGCCTTCTAGCCAAAAACATTCAGTACTTC.

The chain joins TRBV30 to TRBJ2-3; D is unresolved. CDR1 is GTSNPN and CDR2 is SVGIG in the germline V gene (reference sequence). The CDR3 is 13 amino acids. V was trimmed by 1 base and J by 5 bases, leaving 10 bases between them. The DNA of the CDR3 is TGTGCCTGGAGTGCAGGTCCAGGAGATACGCAGTATTTT. It specifies CAWSAGPGDTQYF.

Here the CDR3 reads CSASDSLTGGYTF. The CDR3 DNA reads TGCAGTGCTAGCGACAGCCTAACGGGAGGCTACACCTTC. The V and J genes are TRBV20-1 and TRBJ1-2; D may be TRBD1 (5 bases). The CDR3 extends over 13 amino acids. V was shortened by 3 bases and J by 8 bases, with 16 bases between the two germline ends. Germline CDR1 is DFQATT and CDR2 is SNEGSKA (reference sequence).

This clonotype was seen more than once but under ten times. The chain combines TRBV10-2 with TRBJ2-7; a weak D match, TRBD1 (6 bases). The length of the CDR3 is 15 residues. The germline V gene has CDR1 WSHSY and CDR2 SAAADI. Trimming stripped 7 bases from V and 0 bases from J, with 16 bases between. This CDR3 reads CASKSHRDISYEQYF. The CDR3 DNA follows: TGCGCCAGCAAAAGTCACCGGGACATCTCCTACGAGCAGTACTTC.

This clonotype was picked up many times. The chain joins TRBV5-5 to TRBJ2-3; D not certain. Germline V gives CDR1 SGHKS, CDR2 YYEKEE (reference sequence). Trimming shortened V by 1 base and J by 8 bases, and 8 bases separated the two germline ends. This CDR3 is 12 amino acids long. Written as DNA, the CDR3 is TGTGCCAGCAGCTTGAGGGAAGGTACGCAGTATTTT. Amino acid sequence: CASSLREGTQYF.

This clonotype was detected many times. The chain combines TRBV4-1 with TRBJ2-1, with 9 bases matching TRBD2. In germline, CDR1 is MGHRA, CDR2 YSYEKL. Germline trimming cut 1 base from V and 4 bases from J; bases unmatched to any gene: 5. This CDR3 spans 16 amino acids. CDR3 protein: CASSQVAGGSYNEQFF. Here the CDR3 DNA reads TGCGCCAGCAGCCAAGTGGCGGGAGGGTCTTACAATGAGCAGTTCTTC.

This sequence joins TRBV12-3 or TRBV12-4 and TRBJ2-2; D is unclear. This CDR3 has 14 amino acids. V lost 6 bases to trimming and J lost 4 bases, with 12 bases between them. The CDR3 DNA sequence: TGTGCCAGCAGCCCTTGGCAGACCACCGGGGAGCTGTTTTTT. Translating it yields CASSPWQTTGELFF.

This clonotype was seen repeatedly, ten times or more. The chain employs TRBV29-1 and TRBJ2-1, with TRBD2 matching over 7 bases. The length of the CDR3 is 15 residues. Germline loops: CDR1 SQVTM, CDR2 ANQGSEA. J gave up 1 base and V 6 bases, and 9 bases lay outside the gene matches. The CDR3 loop is CSVEGGRESYNEQFF. For the CDR3, the DNA is TGCAGCGTAGAGGGTGGGCGGGAGTCCTACAATGAGCAGTTCTTC.

The chain has TRBV5-1 and TRBJ2-2, with TRBD1 identical over 11 bases. V was clipped by 7 bases and J by 0 bases; unmatched bases: 8. The length of the CDR3 is 17 residues. Germline CDR1 SGHRS, CDR2 YFSETQ. CDR3 nucleotide sequence: TGCGCCAGCGATCGGACAGGGGGCTATGCGAACACCGGGGAGCTGTTTTTT. Its translation is CASDRTGGYANTGELFF.

This clonotype has at least ten counts. The chain has TRBV7-2 and TRBJ1-2; D is undetermined. V was shortened by 1 base and J by 7 bases, with 13 bases between the two germline ends. The CDR3 contains 14 residues. The germline V gene has CDR1 SGHTA and CDR2 FQGNSA. The CDR3 sequence: CASSLVLGVVGYTF. The DNA of the CDR3 is TGTGCCAGCAGCTTAGTTTTGGGCGTGGTTGGCTACACCTTC.

This clonotype was seen repeatedly, ten times or more. V gene TRBV20-1 combines with J gene TRBJ2-1; a weak D match, TRBD2 (5 bases). Trimming cost V 2 bases and J 2 bases, with 10 bases left between them. The CDR3 length is 14 residues. CDR1 DFQATT and CDR2 SNEGSKA come from the germline V gene (reference sequence). The CDR3 spells CSARRDRTYNEQFF. CDR3 DNA: TGCAGTGCTAGACGGGATCGCACCTACAATGAGCAGTTCTTC.

This clonotype has at least ten counts. The chain combines TRBV27 with TRBJ2-1; TRBD2 matches 7 bases. Germline CDR1 and CDR2: MNHEY and SMNVEV (reference sequence). This CDR3 is built from 13 residues. V gave up 5 bases and J gave up 5 bases; unmatched junction bases: 3. The CDR3 region is CASSGSGNNEQFF. The CDR3 DNA is TGTGCCAGCAGTGGCAGCGGGAACAATGAGCAGTTCTTC.

This clonotype was counted ten times or more. The J gene is TRBJ2-7, the V gene TRBV5-1; D unclear. Between the trimmed V and J ends, which lost 1 base and 6 bases, there was a span of 11 bases. CDR3 length: 13 residues. CDR1 is SGHRS, CDR2 YFSETQ, per germline. In DNA form, the CDR3 reads TGCGCCAGCAGCTTGTCTGGGGTCACCGAGCAGTACTTC. The encoded protein is CASSLSGVTEQYF.

This clonotype was observed at least ten times. This rearrangement joins TRBV20-1 to TRBJ2-1, with TRBD1 matching 8 bases. Germline assignment: CDR1 DFQATT and CDR2 SNEGSKA (reference sequence). V trimming: 2 bases; J trimming: 2 bases; junction bases outside the gene matches: 8. The CDR3 consists of 16 residues. CDR3 sequence reads: CSARRDRSLTYNEQFF. The CDR3 coding sequence is TGCAGTGCTAGACGGGACAGGAGTCTGACCTACAATGAGCAGTTCTTC.

This clonotype occurred many times. This chain joins TRBV5-6 and TRBJ2-7; D gene unclear. CDR3 size: 13 residues. With 0 bases removed from V and 3 bases from J, the gap between germline ends came to 7 bases. The germline V gene encodes CDR1 SGHDT and CDR2 YYEEEE. The chain's CDR3 is CASSLDGYYEQYF. The DNA for the CDR3 is TGTGCCAGCAGCTTGGACGGATACTACGAGCAGTACTTC.

This clonotype was observed a handful of times. This chain joins TRBV28 and TRBJ1-2; TRBD1 is a possible D gene (5 bases). Germline CDR1 is MDHEN and CDR2 is SYDVKM. V was trimmed by 3 bases and J by 7 bases, leaving 15 bases between them. CDR3 length: 14 amino acids. The CDR3 sequence is CASSFFFGGSGYTF. The CDR3 DNA is TGTGCCAGCAGTTTTTTCTTCGGGGGGTCTGGCTACACCTTC.

At least ten counts were recorded for this clonotype. The CDR3 nucleotides are TGTGCCAGCAGTTTAAAGAGGGGGCTAAACATTCAGTACTTC. Its translation is CASSLKRGLNIQYF. The V and J genes are TRBV12-3 or TRBV12-4 and TRBJ2-4, with 7 bases matching TRBD1. Trimming cost V 2 bases and J 6 bases; bases outside gene matches: 4. CDR3 length: 14 amino acids.

This clonotype was seen at least ten times. V gene TRBV6-2 or TRBV6-3 combines with J gene TRBJ2-7; no reliable D call. The CDR3 is 13 amino acids. The germline gives CDR1 MNHEY, CDR2 SVGEGT. V shed 7 bases and J shed 3 bases, with 13 bases lying between them. The CDR3 here is CASIDVYLYEQYF. The CDR3 DNA is TGTGCCAGCATTGATGTTTACCTCTACGAGCAGTACTTC.

There are many counts of this clonotype. The rearrangement uses TRBV12-3 or TRBV12-4 and TRBJ2-1; weak D call: TRBD2 (5 bases). The CDR3 has 13 amino acids. With 10 bases removed from V and 2 bases from J, the gap between germline ends came to 12 bases. The CDR3 nucleotides are TGTGCCACCGGGGAGCGCGCCTACAATGAGCAGTTCTTC. This gives the protein CATGERAYNEQFF.

The sample holds many counts of this clonotype. V gene TRBV20-1 combines with J gene TRBJ2-1; the D is unclear. Germline V gives CDR1 DFQATT, CDR2 SNEGSKA (reference sequence). With 8 bases removed from V and 6 bases from J, the gap between germline ends came to 14 bases. CDR3 length: 12 amino acids. The CDR3 region has the DNA TGCAGTCCGGATACGGCGGTCAATGAGCAGTTCTTC. It encodes CSPDTAVNEQFF.